This TCR beta chain was sequenced in a study of Tregs in tolerant kidney transplant recipients. As for this clone: Its antigen remains unknown.

The germline CDR1 and CDR2 sequences are GTSNPN and SVGIG (reference sequence). The CDR3 length is 15 residues. The ends lost 2 bases at V and 5 bases at J; junction bases unmatched: 11. Using immunoSEQ multiplex PCR, the repertoire was profiled, and TCRdb retains in-frame clones only, with some absent. The sample has about 55,000 clones, roughly nine tenths seen once. Mixed chimerism was transient after nonmyeloablative marrow transplants from related graft donors. Unstimulated regulatory T cells (CD4+CD25+CD127-), CD4+CD25- non-regulatory cells, CD4 and CD8 cells were FACS-sorted from thawed PBMCs. Study outcomes and limitations: Changing PCR primers prevented nucleotide comparison between some patients' samples.

The receptor comes from a human patient who received a combined kidney and bone marrow transplant. Some T cells here may be from the graft donor. The chain recombines TRBV30 with TRBJ1-1; 7 bases line up with TRBD1. The starting material was CD8+ T cells from blood (PBMCs), obtained 24 months after the transplant. The CDR3 is CAWSFRPGGRTEAFF. For the CDR3, the DNA is TGTGCCTGGAGTTTCCGACCAGGGGGACGGACTGAAGCTTTCTTT.